A selection of T cell receptor beta chains follows, all from one sample in a study of blood T cell repertoires in COVID-19. The table came from immunoSEQ multiplex PCR; TCRdb's copy has only in-frame clones and leaves some out. The sample has about 220,000 clones; more than 70% are singletons. The sample taken for sequencing was peripheral blood. These TCRs come from a woman aged 80 or over with acute or convalescent COVID-19. CDR3s include the opening cysteine and the closing phenylalanine or tryptophan. Each record gives: CDR3 length, clone size, D gene, V gene, J gene, CDR3 DNA, CDR3 protein. A D gene is named only where the DNA matches it firmly. Where a row states a size, it is once, few, many or the class of an expanded clone; other rows omit it.

len: 14; abundance: .; d_gene: TRBD1; v_gene: TRBV27; j_gene: TRBJ1-5; CDR3nt: TGTGCCAGCAGCCCGGGACAGCCCAATCAGCCCCAGCATTTT; CDR3aa: CASSPGQPNQPQHF
len: 12; abundance: .; d_gene: .; v_gene: TRBV12-3/TRBV12-4; j_gene: TRBJ2-2; CDR3nt: TGTGCCAGCACCCCCGGAGCCGGGGAGCTGTTTTTT; CDR3aa: CASTPGAGELFF
len: 13; abundance: .; d_gene: .; v_gene: TRBV11-3; j_gene: TRBJ1-1; CDR3nt: TGTGCCAGCAGCTTGGGTTCGGGTACTGAAGCTTTCTTT; CDR3aa: CASSLGSGTEAFF
len: 15; abundance: .; d_gene: TRBD1; v_gene: TRBV7-2; j_gene: TRBJ1-4; CDR3nt: TGTGCCAGCAGCACCCCGGGACAGGGGAATGAAAAACTGTTTTTT; CDR3aa: CASSTPGQGNEKLFF
len: 15; abundance: .; d_gene: .; v_gene: TRBV7-8; j_gene: TRBJ2-3; CDR3nt: TGTGCCAGCAGCTTAGCGGGGCCTAGCACAGATACGCAGTATTTT; CDR3aa: CASSLAGPSTDTQYF
len: 13; abundance: .; d_gene: .; v_gene: TRBV7-9; j_gene: TRBJ2-1; CDR3nt: TGTGCCAGCAGCTTAGTGGGGGGAGGTGAGCAGTTCTTC; CDR3aa: CASSLVGGGEQFF
len: 10; abundance: .; d_gene: .; v_gene: TRBV20-1; j_gene: TRBJ1-1; CDR3nt: TGCAGTGCACCAACAGGGGAAGCTTTCTTT; CDR3aa: CSAPTGEAFF
len: 16; abundance: .; d_gene: TRBD2; v_gene: TRBV29-1; j_gene: TRBJ2-3; CDR3nt: TGCAGCGTTGCCGGCGGGGGGGCCGTTAGGACAGATACGCAGTATTTT; CDR3aa: CSVAGGGAVRTDTQYF
len: 16; abundance: .; d_gene: .; v_gene: TRBV5-4; j_gene: TRBJ1-3; CDR3nt: TGTGCCAGCAGCCCGGGAAGGTTCGACTCTGGAAACACCATATATTTT; CDR3aa: CASSPGRFDSGNTIYF
len: 15; abundance: .; d_gene: .; v_gene: TRBV19; j_gene: TRBJ1-1; CDR3nt: TGTGCCAGTAGTATTGGAGGTCTTGGGAACACTGAAGCTTTCTTT; CDR3aa: CASSIGGLGNTEAFF
len: 19; abundance: .; d_gene: TRBD2; v_gene: TRBV11-2; j_gene: TRBJ2-2; CDR3nt: TGTGCCAGCAGCCCGGGGAGTTTCTATGGACTAGCGGGTCTAGGGGAGCTGTTTTTT; CDR3aa: CASSPGSFYGLAGLGELFF
len: 12; abundance: .; d_gene: .; v_gene: TRBV3-1/TRBV3-2; j_gene: TRBJ1-1; CDR3nt: TGTGCCAGCAGCCAAGAACCCAAGGGGCCTTTCTTT; CDR3aa: CASSQEPKGPFF
len: 14; abundance: .; d_gene: TRBD1; v_gene: TRBV29-1; j_gene: TRBJ1-1; CDR3nt: TGCAGCGTTGAGGAGGGACAGGGAATCGCTGAAGCTTTCTTT; CDR3aa: CSVEEGQGIAEAFF
len: 14; abundance: .; d_gene: .; v_gene: TRBV4-2; j_gene: TRBJ1-2; CDR3nt: TGTGCCAGCAGCCAAGTGCGGGCCCTCGGGGGCTACACCTTC; CDR3aa: CASSQVRALGGYTF
len: 14; abundance: .; d_gene: .; v_gene: TRBV6-2/TRBV6-3; j_gene: TRBJ1-6; CDR3nt: TGTGCCAGCAGTAAACCCGTGGGCTATTCACCCCTCCACTTT; CDR3aa: CASSKPVGYSPLHF
len: 13; abundance: .; d_gene: .; v_gene: TRBV28; j_gene: TRBJ1-5; CDR3nt: TGTGCCAGCAGTTTGCACACCAATCAGCCCCAGCATTTT; CDR3aa: CASSLHTNQPQHF
len: 17; abundance: once; d_gene: TRBD1; v_gene: TRBV10-2; j_gene: TRBJ2-7; CDR3nt: TGCGCCAGCAGTGGAGGGGGCAGAATCCCCGGATCCTACGAGCAGTACTTC; CDR3aa: CASSGGGRIPGSYEQYF
len: 18; abundance: .; d_gene: TRBD1; v_gene: TRBV19; j_gene: TRBJ1-6; CDR3nt: TGTGCCAGTAGCGCTAGACCCCGGGACAGGGGAAGCGGTTCACCCCTCCACTTT; CDR3aa: CASSARPRDRGSGSPLHF
len: 15; abundance: .; d_gene: TRBD2; v_gene: TRBV6-4; j_gene: TRBJ2-3; CDR3nt: TGTGCCAGCAGTGACTCACCAGCGGGGGCAGATACGCAGTATTTT; CDR3aa: CASSDSPAGADTQYF
len: 14; abundance: .; d_gene: .; v_gene: TRBV19; j_gene: TRBJ1-2; CDR3nt: TGTGCCAGTAGTATCAGGGGCAAGAACTATGGCTACACCTTC; CDR3aa: CASSIRGKNYGYTF
len: 15; abundance: .; d_gene: .; v_gene: TRBV9; j_gene: TRBJ2-7; CDR3nt: TGTGCCAGCAGCGCCTACAGAGACCCCTACGTCGAGCAGTACTTC; CDR3aa: CASSAYRDPYVEQYF
len: 13; abundance: .; d_gene: .; v_gene: TRBV6-5; j_gene: TRBJ1-2; CDR3nt: TGTGCCAGCAGTTACTCAGGACTCTTTGGCTACACCTTC; CDR3aa: CASSYSGLFGYTF
len: 16; abundance: .; d_gene: TRBD2; v_gene: TRBV5-1; j_gene: TRBJ2-5; CDR3nt: TGCGCCAGCAGCTTGACTAGCGGACTAATCCAAGAGACCCAGTACTTC; CDR3aa: CASSLTSGLIQETQYF
len: 17; abundance: .; d_gene: .; v_gene: TRBV11-2; j_gene: TRBJ2-7; CDR3nt: TGTGCCAGCAGCCGCCCGGCAATAGGGGATTCCTCCTACGAGCAGTACTTC; CDR3aa: CASSRPAIGDSSYEQYF
len: 14; abundance: .; d_gene: .; v_gene: TRBV28; j_gene: TRBJ1-1; CDR3nt: TGTGCCAGCAGTTTATCCAGGATGAACACTGAAGCTTTCTTT; CDR3aa: CASSLSRMNTEAFF
len: 15; abundance: once; d_gene: .; v_gene: TRBV19; j_gene: TRBJ1-3; CDR3nt: TGTGCCAGTACTAAGACATATGCCTCTGGAAACACCATATATTTT; CDR3aa: CASTKTYASGNTIYF
len: 13; abundance: .; d_gene: .; v_gene: TRBV11-3; j_gene: TRBJ2-2; CDR3nt: TGTGCCAGCAGCCTACAGATCACCGGGGAGCTGTTTTTT; CDR3aa: CASSLQITGELFF
len: 15; abundance: .; d_gene: .; v_gene: TRBV9; j_gene: TRBJ2-1; CDR3nt: TGTGCCAGCAGCGTAGTAGCAGAGGGTAGTTCTGAGCAGTTCTTC; CDR3aa: CASSVVAEGSSEQFF
len: 15; abundance: .; d_gene: .; v_gene: TRBV9; j_gene: TRBJ2-2; CDR3nt: TGTGCCAGCACCAAGCTCCAGGGAGGTACCGGGGAGCTGTTTTTT; CDR3aa: CASTKLQGGTGELFF
len: 13; abundance: many; d_gene: TRBD2; v_gene: TRBV12-3/TRBV12-4; j_gene: TRBJ2-7; CDR3nt: TGTGCCAGCGGGGGGAGCGGGGCTTTCGAGCAGTACTTC; CDR3aa: CASGGSGAFEQYF
len: 13; abundance: .; d_gene: .; v_gene: TRBV30; j_gene: TRBJ2-1; CDR3nt: TGTGCCTGGAGTGTATTTAGGGGCAATGAGCAGTTCTTC; CDR3aa: CAWSVFRGNEQFF
len: 16; abundance: .; d_gene: .; v_gene: TRBV14; j_gene: TRBJ1-1; CDR3nt: TGTGCCAGCAGCCAAGATTATCGACACCGAAACACTGAAGCTTTCTTT; CDR3aa: CASSQDYRHRNTEAFF
len: 14; abundance: once; d_gene: TRBD1; v_gene: TRBV28; j_gene: TRBJ1-1; CDR3nt: TGTGCCAGCAGTGGGGGACAGGGGGTGACTGAAGCTTTCTTT; CDR3aa: CASSGGQGVTEAFF
len: 13; abundance: .; d_gene: .; v_gene: TRBV19; j_gene: TRBJ2-7; CDR3nt: TGTGCCAGTAGTCTCCAGGCTCGTTTCGAGCAGTACTTC; CDR3aa: CASSLQARFEQYF
len: 14; abundance: once; d_gene: TRBD1; v_gene: TRBV7-2; j_gene: TRBJ2-5; CDR3nt: TGTGCCAGCAGTTGGACAGGGACACAAGAGACCCAGTACTTC; CDR3aa: CASSWTGTQETQYF
len: 15; abundance: .; d_gene: TRBD1; v_gene: TRBV6-1; j_gene: TRBJ1-2; CDR3nt: TGTGCCAGCAGTGAGGGGACAGCCCCTAACTATGGCTACACCTTC; CDR3aa: CASSEGTAPNYGYTF
len: 15; abundance: .; d_gene: TRBD2; v_gene: TRBV3-1/TRBV3-2; j_gene: TRBJ2-1; CDR3nt: TGTGCCAGCAGCCCTAGCGGGGGGGCCCGCAATGAGCAGTTCTTC; CDR3aa: CASSPSGGARNEQFF
len: 14; abundance: .; d_gene: .; v_gene: TRBV5-4; j_gene: TRBJ2-4; CDR3nt: TGTGCCAGCAGCTTGGAACGGGCAGGGGGGATTCAGTACTTC; CDR3aa: CASSLERAGGIQYF
len: 15; abundance: .; d_gene: .; v_gene: TRBV7-9; j_gene: TRBJ2-6; CDR3nt: TGTGCCAGCAGCTTGGGGGCCCTTGGGGCCAACGTCCTGACTTTC; CDR3aa: CASSLGALGANVLTF
len: 20; abundance: .; d_gene: TRBD2; v_gene: TRBV3-1/TRBV3-2; j_gene: TRBJ2-3; CDR3nt: TGTGCCAGCACCGTCGATGGTAGCGGGGACCTACCCCCTAGCACAGATACGCAGTATTTT; CDR3aa: CASTVDGSGDLPPSTDTQYF
len: 15; abundance: .; d_gene: TRBD1; v_gene: TRBV5-5; j_gene: TRBJ2-5; CDR3nt: TGTGCCAGCAGAAAATCCCGGGACAGCCAAGAGACCCAGTACTTC; CDR3aa: CASRKSRDSQETQYF